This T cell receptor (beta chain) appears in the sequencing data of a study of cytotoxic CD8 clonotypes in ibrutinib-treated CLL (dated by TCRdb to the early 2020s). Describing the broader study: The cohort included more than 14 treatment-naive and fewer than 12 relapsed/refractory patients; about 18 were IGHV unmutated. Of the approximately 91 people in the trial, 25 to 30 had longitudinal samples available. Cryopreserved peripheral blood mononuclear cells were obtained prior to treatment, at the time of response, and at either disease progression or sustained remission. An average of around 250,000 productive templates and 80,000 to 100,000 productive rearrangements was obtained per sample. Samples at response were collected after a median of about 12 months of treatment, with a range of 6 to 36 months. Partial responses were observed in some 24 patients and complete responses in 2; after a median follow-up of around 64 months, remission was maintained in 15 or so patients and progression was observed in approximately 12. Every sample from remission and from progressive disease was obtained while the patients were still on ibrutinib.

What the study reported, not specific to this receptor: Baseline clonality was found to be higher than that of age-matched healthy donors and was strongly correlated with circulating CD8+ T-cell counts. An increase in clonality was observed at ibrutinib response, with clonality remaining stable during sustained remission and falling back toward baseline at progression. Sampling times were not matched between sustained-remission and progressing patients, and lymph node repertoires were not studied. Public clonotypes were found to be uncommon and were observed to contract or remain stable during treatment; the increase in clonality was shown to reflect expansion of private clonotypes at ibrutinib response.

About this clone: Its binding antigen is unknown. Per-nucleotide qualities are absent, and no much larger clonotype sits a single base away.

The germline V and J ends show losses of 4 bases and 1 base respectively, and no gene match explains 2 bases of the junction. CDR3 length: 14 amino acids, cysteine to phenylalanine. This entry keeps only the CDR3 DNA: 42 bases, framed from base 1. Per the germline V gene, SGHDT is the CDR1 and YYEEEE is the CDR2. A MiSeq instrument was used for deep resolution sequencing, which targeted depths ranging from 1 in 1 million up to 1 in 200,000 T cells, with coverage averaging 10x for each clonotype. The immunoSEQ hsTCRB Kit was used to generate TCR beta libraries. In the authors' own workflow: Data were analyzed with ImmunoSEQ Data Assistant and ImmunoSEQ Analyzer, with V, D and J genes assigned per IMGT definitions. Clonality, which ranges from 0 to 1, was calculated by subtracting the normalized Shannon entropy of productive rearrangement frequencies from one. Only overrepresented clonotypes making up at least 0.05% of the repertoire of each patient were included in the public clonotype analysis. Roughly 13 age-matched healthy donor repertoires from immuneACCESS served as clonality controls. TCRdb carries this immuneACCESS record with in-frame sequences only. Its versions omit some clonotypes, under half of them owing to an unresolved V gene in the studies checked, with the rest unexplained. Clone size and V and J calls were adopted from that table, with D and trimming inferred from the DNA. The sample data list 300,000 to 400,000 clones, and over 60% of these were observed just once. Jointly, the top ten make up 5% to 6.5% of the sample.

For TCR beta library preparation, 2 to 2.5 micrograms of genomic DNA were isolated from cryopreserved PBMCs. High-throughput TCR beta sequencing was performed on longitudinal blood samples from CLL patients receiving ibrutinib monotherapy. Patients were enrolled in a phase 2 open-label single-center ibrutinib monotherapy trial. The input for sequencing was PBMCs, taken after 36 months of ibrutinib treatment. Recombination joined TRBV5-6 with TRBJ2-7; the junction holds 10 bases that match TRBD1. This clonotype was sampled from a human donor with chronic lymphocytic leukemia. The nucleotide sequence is TGTGCCAGCAGCCCGGGACAGGGGTCCTACGAGCAGTACTTC. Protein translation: CASSPGQGSYEQYF.